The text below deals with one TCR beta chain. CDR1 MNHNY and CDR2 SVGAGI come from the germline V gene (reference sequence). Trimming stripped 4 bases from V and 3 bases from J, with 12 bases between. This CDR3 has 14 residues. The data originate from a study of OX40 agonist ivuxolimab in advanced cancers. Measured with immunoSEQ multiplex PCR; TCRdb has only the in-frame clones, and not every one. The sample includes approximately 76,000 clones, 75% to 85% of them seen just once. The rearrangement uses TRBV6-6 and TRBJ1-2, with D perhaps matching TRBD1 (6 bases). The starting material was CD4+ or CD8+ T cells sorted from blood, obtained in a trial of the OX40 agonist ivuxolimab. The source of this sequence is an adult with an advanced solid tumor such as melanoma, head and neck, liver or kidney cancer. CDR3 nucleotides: TGTGCCAGCAGTTTGCCAGGGGCGGACTATGGCTACACCTTC. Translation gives CASSLPGADYGYTF.